This T cell receptor (beta chain) was recovered during a study of OX40 agonist ivuxolimab in advanced cancers. Germline-derived CDR1 and CDR2 are KGHSH and LQKENI. V was clipped by 8 bases and J by 2 bases, with 16 bases between them. The CDR3 loop spans 14 amino acids. Profiled with immunoSEQ multiplex PCR; TCRdb holds only in-frame clones, not every one. The table includes about 50,000 clones, around 84% detected once. This chain links TRBV18 with TRBJ2-7; weak D call: TRBD1 (6 bases). Sequenced material: CD4+ or CD8+ T cells sorted from blood, taken in a trial of the OX40 agonist ivuxolimab. The sequence was obtained from an adult with an advanced solid tumor such as melanoma, head and neck, liver or kidney cancer. CDR3 in amino acids: CASLSDRNAYEQYF. CDR3 coding DNA: TGTGCCAGCCTATCTGACAGGAATGCCTACGAGCAGTACTTC.